What follows are 4 T cell receptor beta chains derived from one specimen sequenced in a study of T cells expressing NK-cell markers. TCRdb derives one entry per CDR3 protein from the 5' RACE reads, leaving out DNA. The sample totals roughly 390,000 distinct CDR3 sequences. Sequenced sample: blood T cells: a sorted CD56 or NKG2C T cell subset, CD4+ or CD8+ T cells, or bulk PBMC T cells (not recorded which). These receptors all stem from a woman aged 45 to 65 in good health.

The rearrangement uses TRBV5-1 and TRBJ2-7; TCRdb's D call of TRBD1 is untestable without DNA. This CDR3 comprises 17 residues. The germline CDR1 and CDR2 sequences are SGHRS and YFSETQ. CDR3 sequence: CASSLGGQSQRDYEQYF.

The chain combines TRBV27 with TRBJ2-7; TCRdb's D call, TRBD2, is unchecked because there is no DNA. CDR1 MNHEY and CDR2 SMNVEV come from the germline V gene (reference sequence). CDR3 length equals 16 residues. The chain's CDR3 is CASSFKAGLSSYEQYF.

The rearrangement links TRBV5-1 to TRBJ1-3. Germline loops: CDR1 SGHRS, CDR2 YFSETQ. The CDR3 has 14 residues. The CDR3 here is CASSFAGYGNTIYF.

J is TRBJ2-7 and V is TRBV25-1. This CDR3 contains 14 residues. The germline V gene encodes CDR1 MGHDK and CDR2 SYGVNS. CDR3 in amino acids: CASSDSGRADEQYF.